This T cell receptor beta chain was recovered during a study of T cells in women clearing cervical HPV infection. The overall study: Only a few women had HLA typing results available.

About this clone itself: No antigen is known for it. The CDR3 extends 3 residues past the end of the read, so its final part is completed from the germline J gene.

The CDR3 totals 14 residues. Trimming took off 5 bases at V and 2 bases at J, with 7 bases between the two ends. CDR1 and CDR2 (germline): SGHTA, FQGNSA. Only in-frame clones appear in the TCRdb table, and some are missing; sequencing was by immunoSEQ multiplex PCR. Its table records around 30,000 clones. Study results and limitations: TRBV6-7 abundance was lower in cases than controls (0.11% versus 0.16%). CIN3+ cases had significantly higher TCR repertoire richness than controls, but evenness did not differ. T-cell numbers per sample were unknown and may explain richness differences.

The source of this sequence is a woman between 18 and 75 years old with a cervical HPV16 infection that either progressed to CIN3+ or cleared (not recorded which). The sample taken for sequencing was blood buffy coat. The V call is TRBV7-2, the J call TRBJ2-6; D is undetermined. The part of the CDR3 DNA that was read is TGTGCCAGCAGCCCCCCTCCTGGGGCCAACGTC. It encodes CASSPPPGANV. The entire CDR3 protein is CASSPPPGANVLTF.